Listed below are T cell receptor beta chains from one sample, sequenced in a study of T cell responses to AZD1222 COVID-19 vaccine. Measured with immunoSEQ multiplex PCR; TCRdb has only the in-frame clones, and not every one. Among 130,000 to 150,000 clones listed, about 81% were seen once. Sequenced here: peripheral blood, sampled on day 0 of MenACWY control vaccination. These receptors were obtained from an adult in good health. The CDR3 runs from the conserved cysteine through the conserved F or W. A D gene is named only where the DNA matches it firmly. Clone size appears in some rows only: once, few, many, or a class for an expanded clone.

-	TRBV20-1	TRBD2	TRBJ2-1	TGCAGTGCTAGTTCCTCTAGCGGGGGGTCTAATGAGCAGTTCTTC	CSASSSSGGSNEQFF
-	TRBV18	-	TRBJ2-5	TGTGCCAGCTCACCGACCCGGGCCAGTGTCTTGGAGACCCAGTACTTC	CASSPTRASVLETQYF
many	TRBV18	-	TRBJ1-1	TGTGCCAGCTTGATGACAGATTCAAGGGGAGCTTTCTTT	CASLMTDSRGAFF
once	TRBV27	-	TRBJ1-1	TGTGCCAGCAGTTCACAGGGCAGGACTGAAGCTTTCTTT	CASSSQGRTEAFF
-	TRBV11-2	-	TRBJ2-1	TGTGCCAGCAGCTCGACCCCCTACAATGAGCAGTTCTTC	CASSSTPYNEQFF
-	TRBV4-1	-	TRBJ1-5	TGCGCCAGCAGCCAGGTAGGGGGTAACACGCAGCCCCAGCATTTT	CASSQVGGNTQPQHF
-	TRBV20-1	-	TRBJ1-2	TGCAGTGCTAGTCCGAAGAACTATGGCTACACCTTC	CSASPKNYGYTF
few	TRBV7-9	-	TRBJ1-1	TGTGCCAGCAGCGAGAGCGGGGGAGCTAACACTGAAGCTTTCTTT	CASSESGGANTEAFF
-	TRBV11-2	-	TRBJ1-5	TGTGCCAGCAGCTTAACAGGGACCATTAATCAGCCCCAGCATTTT	CASSLTGTINQPQHF
-	TRBV5-1	-	TRBJ2-1	TGCGCCAGCAGCTTGGTAGCGGAAAACAATGAGCAGTTCTTC	CASSLVAENNEQFF
-	TRBV5-1	TRBD2	TRBJ2-2	TGCGCCAGCAGCTATCCAGCGGGGGCCTCCATAAACACCGGGGAGCTGTTTTTT	CASSYPAGASINTGELFF
-	TRBV6-1	-	TRBJ1-6	TGTGCCAGCAGTGAAGCACCGACCAGGGTAAATTCACCCCTCCACTTT	CASSEAPTRVNSPLHF
-	TRBV18	-	TRBJ1-1	TGTGCCAGCTCACCAGGGATGAACACTGAAGCTTTCTTT	CASSPGMNTEAFF
-	TRBV5-1	-	TRBJ2-7	TGCGCCAGCAGCTTATACAACATTGGGGACGAGCAGTACTTC	CASSLYNIGDEQYF
-	TRBV27	TRBD1	TRBJ1-5	TGTGCCAGCAGTTTACGGGACAGTCAGCCCCAGCATTTT	CASSLRDSQPQHF
few	TRBV6-1	TRBD1	TRBJ2-3	TGTGCCAGCAGTGAAGGGACAGGGGGCGCAGATACGCAGTATTTT	CASSEGTGGADTQYF
-	TRBV5-1	-	TRBJ2-7	TGCGCCAGCAGCCCGGGGGCCAGGGGCGTCGACTACGAGCAGTACTTC	CASSPGARGVDYEQYF
-	TRBV7-9	-	TRBJ2-5	TGTGCCAGCAGCCCCCGCAAAGAGACCCAGTACTTC	CASSPRKETQYF
-	TRBV5-1	-	TRBJ2-7	TGCGCCAGCAGCTTGCCCGGGGTCTACGAGCAGTACTTC	CASSLPGVYEQYF
once	TRBV18	-	TRBJ2-2	TGTGCCAGCTCACCACCGGGCTCGGGCACCGGGGAGCTGTTTTTT	CASSPPGSGTGELFF
-	TRBV5-1	-	TRBJ1-1	TGCGCCAGCAGCTCCAGTTCGAACACTGAAGCTTTCTTT	CASSSSSNTEAFF
-	TRBV3-1/TRBV3-2	TRBD1	TRBJ1-1	TGTGCCAGCAGCAAAGGGACAGGGGGCGGGGGCACTGAAGCTTTCTTT	CASSKGTGGGGTEAFF
once	TRBV15	-	TRBJ2-2	TGTGCCACCTCCGGGAACACCGGGGAGCTGTTTTTT	CATSGNTGELFF
-	TRBV24-1	TRBD1	TRBJ1-2	TGTGCCACCAGTGAGGGCTACTCCGGGACAGGATTTTATGGCTACACCTTC	CATSEGYSGTGFYGYTF
-	TRBV19	-	TRBJ1-1	TGTGCCAGTAGTTTGAATGGGGGTGGGAACACTGAAGCTTTCTTT	CASSLNGGGNTEAFF
-	TRBV15	TRBD2	TRBJ2-2	TGTGCCACCAGCAGACCAGGCCCTCTCCTACGGGGGGGGATCACCGGGGAGCTGTTTTTT	CATSRPGPLLRGGITGELFF
-	TRBV6-5	-	TRBJ1-2	TGTGCCAGCAGCCCCGATCCCGCGGCTGGCTACACCTTC	CASSPDPAAGYTF
-	TRBV11-2	-	TRBJ1-3	TGTGCCAGCAGCTTTAATGTCGCTGGAAACACCATATATTTT	CASSFNVAGNTIYF
-	TRBV2	-	TRBJ2-7	TGTGCCAGCAGTGAGCAGGGGGAGGCCTACGAGCAGTACTTC	CASSEQGEAYEQYF
-	TRBV28	-	TRBJ1-4	TGTGCCAGCAGTCATGGGGGACTAGGGAGAAGGAGGGGTGAAAAACTGTTTTTT	CASSHGGLGRRRGEKLFF
-	TRBV6-5	-	TRBJ1-2	TGTGCCAGCAGGAGACTAGGGGGGAATGGCTACACCTTC	CASRRLGGNGYTF
-	TRBV9	TRBD1	TRBJ2-1	TGTGCCAGCAGCCAAGGGACAGGCACCCCTCAGGATGAGCAGTTCTTC	CASSQGTGTPQDEQFF
-	TRBV5-5	-	TRBJ1-4	TGTGCCAGCAGCTTTCCTGGAACTAATGAAAAACTGTTTTTT	CASSFPGTNEKLFF
-	TRBV13	TRBD2	TRBJ2-1	TGTGCCAGCACCCCAGCGGGGGGCGATAGAAATGAGCAGTTCTTC	CASTPAGGDRNEQFF
-	TRBV28	-	TRBJ2-1	TGTGCCAGCCGAATCTACAATGAGCAGTTCTTC	CASRIYNEQFF
-	TRBV5-1	-	TRBJ1-6	TGCGCCAGCAGCTCTGGACAGTTAGGATCACCCCTCCACTTT	CASSSGQLGSPLHF
-	TRBV5-5	-	TRBJ2-3	TGTGCCAGCAGCTTGGCCCCGGACAGACGCACAGATACGCAGTATTTT	CASSLAPDRRTDTQYF
-	TRBV2	-	TRBJ1-2	TGTGCCAGCAGGTTCGGTCCTGAGGGCGGCTACACCTTC	CASRFGPEGGYTF
-	TRBV10-3	-	TRBJ1-5	TGTGCCATCAGTGGGAGGGACGGGCAGCCCCAGCATTTT	CAISGRDGQPQHF
once	TRBV5-4	-	TRBJ2-3	TGTGCCAGCAGCCCCGGGACGCCTAGCACAGATACGCAGTATTTT	CASSPGTPSTDTQYF
-	TRBV3-1/TRBV3-2	-	TRBJ2-3	TGTGCCAGCAGCCACCAAAAGACTAGTTTAGATACGCAGTATTTT	CASSHQKTSLDTQYF
-	TRBV2	TRBD1	TRBJ1-2	TGTGCCAGAGCGACAGGGAACTATGGCTACACCTTC	CARATGNYGYTF
-	TRBV11-2	-	TRBJ2-3	TGTGCCAGCAGTTCTAACTCGGGCCCCACAGATACGCAGTATTTT	CASSSNSGPTDTQYF
-	TRBV5-1	-	TRBJ2-3	TGCGCCAGCAGCTTGGGAGCAGATACGCAGTATTTT	CASSLGADTQYF